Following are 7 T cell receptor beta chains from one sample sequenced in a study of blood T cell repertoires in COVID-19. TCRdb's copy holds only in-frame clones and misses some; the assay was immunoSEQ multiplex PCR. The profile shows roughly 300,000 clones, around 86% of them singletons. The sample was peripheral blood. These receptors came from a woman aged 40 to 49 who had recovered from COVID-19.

The CDR3 loop reads CASSIGQASNQPQHF. The CDR3 nucleotides read TGTGCCAGCAGCATAGGACAGGCCTCCAATCAGCCCCAGCATTTT. V gene TRBV5-6 combines with J gene TRBJ1-5, with 7 bases lining up with TRBD1. With V trimmed by 4 bases and J by 3 bases, 7 bases remained unmatched. The CDR3 is made up of 15 amino acids. Germline CDR1 SGHDT, CDR2 YYEEEE.

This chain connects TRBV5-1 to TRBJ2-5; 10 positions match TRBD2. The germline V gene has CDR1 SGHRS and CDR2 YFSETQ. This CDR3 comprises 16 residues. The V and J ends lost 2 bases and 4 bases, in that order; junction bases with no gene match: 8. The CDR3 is CASSFAASGGLETQYF. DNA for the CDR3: TGCGCCAGCAGCTTCGCGGCTAGCGGGGGACTAGAGACCCAGTACTTC.

The CDR3 region is CASSVSGGLTGELFF. As DNA, the CDR3 is TGTGCCAGCAGCGTATCGGGGGGGCTCACCGGGGAGCTGTTTTTT. This chain uses TRBV9 with TRBJ2-2; the match to TRBD2 covers 8 bases. The CDR3 is 15 amino acids. V gave up 1 base and J gave up 4 bases; unmatched junction bases: 3. In germline, CDR1 is SGDLS, CDR2 YYNGEE. Drawing the rest from reference TRBV9 and TRBJ2-2, the complete variable domain is DSGVTQTPKHLITATGQRVTLRCSPRSGDLSVYWYQQSLDQGLQFLIQYYNGEERAKGNILERFSAQQFPDLHSELNLSSLELGDSALYFCASSVSGGLTGELFFGEGSRLTVL.

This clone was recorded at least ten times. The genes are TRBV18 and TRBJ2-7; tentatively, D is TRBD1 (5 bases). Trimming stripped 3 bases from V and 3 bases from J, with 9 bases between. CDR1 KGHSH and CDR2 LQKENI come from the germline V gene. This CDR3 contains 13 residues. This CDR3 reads CASSPGPFYEQYF. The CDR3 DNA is TGTGCCAGCTCACCGGGGCCGTTCTACGAGCAGTACTTC.

The CDR3 region is CASSVQGAPKGEQFF. DNA for the CDR3: TGTGCCAGCAGCGTTCAAGGGGCCCCCAAGGGTGAGCAGTTCTTC. The chain joins TRBV9 to TRBJ2-1, with D perhaps matching TRBD1 (5 bases). The CDR3 sequence is 15 residues long. The V end lost 2 bases, the J end lost 9 bases, and 18 bases lay between the germline ends. Germline CDR1 SGDLS, CDR2 YYNGEE.

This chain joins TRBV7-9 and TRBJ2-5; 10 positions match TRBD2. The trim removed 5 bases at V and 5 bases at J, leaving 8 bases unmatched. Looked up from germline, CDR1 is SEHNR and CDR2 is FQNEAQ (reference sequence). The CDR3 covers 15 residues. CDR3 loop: CASSRQSGGAETQYF. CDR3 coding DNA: TGTGCCAGCAGCCGACAAAGCGGGGGGGCGGAGACCCAGTACTTC.

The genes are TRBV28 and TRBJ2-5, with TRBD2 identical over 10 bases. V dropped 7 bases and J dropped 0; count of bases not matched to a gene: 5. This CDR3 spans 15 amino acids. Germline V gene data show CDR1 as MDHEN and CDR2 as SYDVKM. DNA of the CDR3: TGTGCCAGCAACAGCGGGGGGGGATACCAAGAGACCCAGTACTTC. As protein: CASNSGGGYQETQYF.